Given below is one T cell receptor (beta chain) in context. This sample is drawn from a study of T cell changes during pregnancy in multiple sclerosis. Produced via immunoSEQ multiplex PCR; TCRdb's table is partial and in-frame only. The table has about 69,000 clones, roughly 88% seen once. Trimming removed 2 bases at V and 1 base at J, with 15 bases between. The CDR3 runs to 16 residues. The V gene's germline CDR1 is MNHEY and CDR2 SVGAGI. The TCR sequence derives from a female donor with multiple sclerosis, enrolled in a pregnancy study. This sample comprised peripheral blood, obtained in the third trimester of pregnancy. This chain uses TRBV6-5 with TRBJ2-7; the D gene is possibly TRBD1 (6 bases). In nucleotides, the CDR3 is TGTGCCAGCAGTTACGGTGGCAGGGGTCTTTCCTACGAGCAGTACTTC. Encoded protein: CASSYGGRGLSYEQYF.